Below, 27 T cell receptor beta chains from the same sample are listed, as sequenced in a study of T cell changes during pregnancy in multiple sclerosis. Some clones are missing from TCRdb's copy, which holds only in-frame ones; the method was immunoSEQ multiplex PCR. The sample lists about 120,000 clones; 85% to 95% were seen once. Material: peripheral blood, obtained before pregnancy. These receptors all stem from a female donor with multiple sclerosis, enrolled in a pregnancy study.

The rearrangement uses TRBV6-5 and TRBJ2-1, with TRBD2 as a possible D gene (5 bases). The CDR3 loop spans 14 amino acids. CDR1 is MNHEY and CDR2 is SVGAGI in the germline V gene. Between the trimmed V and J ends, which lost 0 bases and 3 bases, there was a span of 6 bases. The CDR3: CASSYSSDYNEQFF. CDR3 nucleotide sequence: TGTGCCAGCAGTTACTCTAGCGACTACAATGAGCAGTTCTTC.

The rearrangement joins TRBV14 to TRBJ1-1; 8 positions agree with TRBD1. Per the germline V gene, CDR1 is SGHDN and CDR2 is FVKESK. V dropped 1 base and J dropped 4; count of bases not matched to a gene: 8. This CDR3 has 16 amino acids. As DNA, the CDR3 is TGTGCCAGCAGCCAAGGACAGGGGCGCCCTGCCACTGAAGCTTTCTTT. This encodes CASSQGQGRPATEAFF.

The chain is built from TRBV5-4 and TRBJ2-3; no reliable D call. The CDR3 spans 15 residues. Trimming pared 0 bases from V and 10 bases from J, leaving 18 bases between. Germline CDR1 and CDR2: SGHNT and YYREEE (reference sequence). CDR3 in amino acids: CASSLDIGNLGPQYF. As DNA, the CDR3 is TGTGCCAGCAGCTTGGACATCGGAAATCTAGGTCCGCAGTATTTT.

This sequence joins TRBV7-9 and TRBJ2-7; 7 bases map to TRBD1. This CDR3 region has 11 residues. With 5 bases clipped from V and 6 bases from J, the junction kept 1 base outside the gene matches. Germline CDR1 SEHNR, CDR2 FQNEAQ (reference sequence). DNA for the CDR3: TGTGCCAGCAGCAGACAGGGCGAGCAGTACTTC. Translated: CASSRQGEQYF.

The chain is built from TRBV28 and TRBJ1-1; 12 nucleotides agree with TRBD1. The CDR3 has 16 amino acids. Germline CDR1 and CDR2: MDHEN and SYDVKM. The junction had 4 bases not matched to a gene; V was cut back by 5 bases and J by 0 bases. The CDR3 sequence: CASSAGTGGMNTEAFF. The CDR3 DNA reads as TGTGCCAGCAGTGCCGGGACAGGGGGCATGAACACTGAAGCTTTCTTT.

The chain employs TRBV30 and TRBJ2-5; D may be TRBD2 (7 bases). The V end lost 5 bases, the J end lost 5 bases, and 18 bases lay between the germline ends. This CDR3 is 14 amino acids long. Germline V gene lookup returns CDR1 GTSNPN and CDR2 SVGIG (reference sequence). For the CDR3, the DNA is TGTGCCTGGGGCTTGGGGGGGACACCTGAGACCCAGTACTTC. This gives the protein CAWGLGGTPETQYF.

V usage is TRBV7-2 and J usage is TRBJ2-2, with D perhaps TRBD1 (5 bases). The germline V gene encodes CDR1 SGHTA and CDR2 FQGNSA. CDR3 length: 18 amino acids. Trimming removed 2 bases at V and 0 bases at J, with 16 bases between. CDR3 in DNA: TGTGCCAGCAGCTTATGGGGCCCACAGGCGTCGAACACCGGGGAGCTGTTTTTT. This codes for CASSLWGPQASNTGELFF.

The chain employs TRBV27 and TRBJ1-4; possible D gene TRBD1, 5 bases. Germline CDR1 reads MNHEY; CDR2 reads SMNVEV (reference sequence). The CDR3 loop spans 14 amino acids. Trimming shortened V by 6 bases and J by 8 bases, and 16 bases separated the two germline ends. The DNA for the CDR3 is TGTGCCAGCAGCTCCGACAGAAAGGCAGAAAAACTGTTTTTT. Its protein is CASSSDRKAEKLFF.

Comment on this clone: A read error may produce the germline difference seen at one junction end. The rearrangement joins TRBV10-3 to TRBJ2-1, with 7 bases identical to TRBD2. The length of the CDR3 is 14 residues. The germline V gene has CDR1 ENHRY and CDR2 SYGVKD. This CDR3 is CAVSASGAYNEQFF. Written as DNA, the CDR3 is TGTGCCGTCAGTGCTAGCGGCGCATACAATGAGCAGTTCTTC.

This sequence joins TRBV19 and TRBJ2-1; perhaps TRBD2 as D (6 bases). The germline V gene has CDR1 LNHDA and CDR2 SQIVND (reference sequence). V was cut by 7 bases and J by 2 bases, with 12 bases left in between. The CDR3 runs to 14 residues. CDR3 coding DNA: TGTGCCAGTAAGGCCGGGGGAGCCTACAATGAGCAGTTCTTC. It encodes CASKAGGAYNEQFF.

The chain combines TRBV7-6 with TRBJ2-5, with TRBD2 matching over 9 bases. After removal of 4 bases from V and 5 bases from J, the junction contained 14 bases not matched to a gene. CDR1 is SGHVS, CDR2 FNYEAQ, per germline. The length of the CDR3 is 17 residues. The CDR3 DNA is TGTGCCAGCAGCTCCCCAAGGGGCGGGGGGGCCAGGGAGACCCAGTACTTC. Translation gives CASSSPRGGGARETQYF.

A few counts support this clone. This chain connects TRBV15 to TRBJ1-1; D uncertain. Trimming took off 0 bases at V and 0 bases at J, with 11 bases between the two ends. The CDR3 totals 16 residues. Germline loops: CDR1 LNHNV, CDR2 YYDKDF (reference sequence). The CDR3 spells CATSRDARFLNTEAFF. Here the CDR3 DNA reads TGTGCCACCAGCAGAGATGCGAGATTTTTGAACACTGAAGCTTTCTTT.

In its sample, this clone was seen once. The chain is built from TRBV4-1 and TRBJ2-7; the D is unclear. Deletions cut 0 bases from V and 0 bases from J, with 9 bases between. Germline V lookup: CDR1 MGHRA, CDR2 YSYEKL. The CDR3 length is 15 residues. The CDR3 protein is CASSQDGGFSYEQYF. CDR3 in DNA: TGCGCCAGCAGCCAAGATGGTGGCTTCTCCTACGAGCAGTACTTC.

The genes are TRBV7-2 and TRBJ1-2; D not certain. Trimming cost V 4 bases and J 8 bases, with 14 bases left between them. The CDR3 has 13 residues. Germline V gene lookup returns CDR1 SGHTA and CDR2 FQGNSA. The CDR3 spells CASSSLPETGYTF. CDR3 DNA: TGTGCCAGCAGCTCCCTCCCAGAGACAGGCTACACCTTC. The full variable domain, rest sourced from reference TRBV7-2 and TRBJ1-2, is GAGVSQSPSNKVTEKGKDVELRCDPISGHTALYWYRQSLGQGLEFLIYFQGNSAPDKSGLPSDRFSAERTGGSVSTLTIQRTQQEDSAVYLCASSSLPETGYTFGSGTRLTVV.

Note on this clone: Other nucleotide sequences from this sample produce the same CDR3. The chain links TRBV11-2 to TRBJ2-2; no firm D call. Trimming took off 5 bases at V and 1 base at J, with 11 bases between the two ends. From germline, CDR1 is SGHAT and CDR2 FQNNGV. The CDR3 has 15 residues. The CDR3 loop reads CASSLRLGNTGELFF. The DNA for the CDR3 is TGTGCCAGCAGCCTGAGACTTGGGAACACCGGGGAGCTGTTTTTT.

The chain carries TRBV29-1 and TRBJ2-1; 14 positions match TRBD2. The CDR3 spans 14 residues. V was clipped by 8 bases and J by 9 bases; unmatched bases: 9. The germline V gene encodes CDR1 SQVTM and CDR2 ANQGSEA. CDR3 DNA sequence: TGCAGCACCGGGACTAGCGGGAGCGAAAGTGAGCAGTTCTTC. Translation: CSTGTSGSESEQFF.

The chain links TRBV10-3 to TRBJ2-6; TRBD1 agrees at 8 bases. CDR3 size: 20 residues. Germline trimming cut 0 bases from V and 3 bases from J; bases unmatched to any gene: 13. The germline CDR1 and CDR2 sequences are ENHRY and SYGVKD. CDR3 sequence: CAISESIGPRGPGGANVLTF. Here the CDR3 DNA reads TGTGCCATCAGTGAGTCGATTGGGCCCAGGGGGCCTGGTGGGGCCAACGTCCTGACTTTC.

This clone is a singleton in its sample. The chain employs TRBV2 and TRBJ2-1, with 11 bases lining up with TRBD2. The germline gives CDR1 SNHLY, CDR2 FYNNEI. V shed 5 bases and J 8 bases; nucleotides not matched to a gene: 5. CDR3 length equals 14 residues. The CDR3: CASSPGLAVHEQFF. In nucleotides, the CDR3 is TGTGCCAGCAGTCCGGGACTAGCGGTCCATGAGCAGTTCTTC.

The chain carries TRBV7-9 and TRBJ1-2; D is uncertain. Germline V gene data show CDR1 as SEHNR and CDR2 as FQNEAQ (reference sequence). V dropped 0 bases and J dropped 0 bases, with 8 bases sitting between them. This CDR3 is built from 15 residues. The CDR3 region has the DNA TGTGCCAGCAGCTTAGCAGGAGGAACTAACTATGGCTACACCTTC. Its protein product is CASSLAGGTNYGYTF. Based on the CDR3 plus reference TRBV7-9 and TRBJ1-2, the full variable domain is DTGVSQNPRHKITKRGQNVTFRCDPISEHNRLYWYRQTLGQGPEFLTYFQNEAQLEKSRLLSDRFSAERPKGSFSTLEIQRTEQGDSAMYLCASSLAGGTNYGYTFGSGTRLTVV.

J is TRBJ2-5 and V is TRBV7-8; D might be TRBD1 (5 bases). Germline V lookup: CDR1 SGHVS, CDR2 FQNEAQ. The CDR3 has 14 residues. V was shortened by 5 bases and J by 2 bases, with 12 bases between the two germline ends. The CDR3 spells CASSPRQIQETQYF. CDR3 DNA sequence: TGTGCCAGCAGCCCGCGACAGATACAAGAGACCCAGTACTTC.

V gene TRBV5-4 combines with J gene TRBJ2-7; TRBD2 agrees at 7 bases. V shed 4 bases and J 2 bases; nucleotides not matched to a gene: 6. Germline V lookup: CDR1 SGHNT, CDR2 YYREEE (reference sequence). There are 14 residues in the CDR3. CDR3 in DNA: TGTGCCAGCAGCAGCGGGGACGGAACCTACGAGCAGTACTTC. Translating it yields CASSSGDGTYEQYF.

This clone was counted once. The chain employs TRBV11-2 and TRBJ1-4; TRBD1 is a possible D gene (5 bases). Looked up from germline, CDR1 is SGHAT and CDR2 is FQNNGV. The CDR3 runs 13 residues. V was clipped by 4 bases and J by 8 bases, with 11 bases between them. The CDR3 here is CASSYGRDEKLFF. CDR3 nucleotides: TGTGCCAGCAGCTACGGGAGGGACGAAAAACTGTTTTTT.

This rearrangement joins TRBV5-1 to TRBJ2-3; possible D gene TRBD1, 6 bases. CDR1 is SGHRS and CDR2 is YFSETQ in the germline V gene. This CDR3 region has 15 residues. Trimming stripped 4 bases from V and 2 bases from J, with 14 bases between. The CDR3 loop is CASSSNRAHTDTQYF. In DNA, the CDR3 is TGCGCCAGCAGCAGCAACAGGGCCCACACAGATACGCAGTATTTT.

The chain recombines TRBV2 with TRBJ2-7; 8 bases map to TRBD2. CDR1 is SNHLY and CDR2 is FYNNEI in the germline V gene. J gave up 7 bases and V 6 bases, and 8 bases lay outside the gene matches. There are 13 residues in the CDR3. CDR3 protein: CASRTHGGVEQYF. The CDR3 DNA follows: TGTGCCAGCAGAACCCACGGGGGGGTGGAGCAGTACTTC.

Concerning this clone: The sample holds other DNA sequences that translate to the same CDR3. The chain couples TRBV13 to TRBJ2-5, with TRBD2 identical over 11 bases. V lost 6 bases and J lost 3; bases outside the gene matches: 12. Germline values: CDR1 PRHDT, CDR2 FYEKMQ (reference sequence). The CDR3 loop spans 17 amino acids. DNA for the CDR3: TGTGCCAGCAGTCCGGGACTAGCGGAAAAAACCGAAGAGACCCAGTACTTC. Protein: CASSPGLAEKTEETQYF.

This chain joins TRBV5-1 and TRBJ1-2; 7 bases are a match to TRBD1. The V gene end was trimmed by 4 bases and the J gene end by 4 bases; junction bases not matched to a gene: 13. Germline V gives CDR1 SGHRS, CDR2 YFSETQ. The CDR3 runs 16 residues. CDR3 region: CASSSVRQGEGYGYTF. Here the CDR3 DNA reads TGCGCCAGCAGCAGCGTGAGACAGGGTGAGGGCTATGGCTACACCTTC. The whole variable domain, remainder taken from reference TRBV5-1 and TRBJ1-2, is KAGVTQTPRYLIKTRGQQVTLSCSPISGHRSVSWYQQTPGQGLQFLFEYFSETQRNKGNFPGRFSGRQFSNSRSEMNVSTLELGDSALYLCASSSVRQGEGYGYTFGSGTRLTVV.

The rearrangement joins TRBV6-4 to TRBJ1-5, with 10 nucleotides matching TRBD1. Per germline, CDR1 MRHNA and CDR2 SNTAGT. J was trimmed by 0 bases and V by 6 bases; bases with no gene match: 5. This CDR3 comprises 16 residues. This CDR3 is CASSGQGDHSNQPQHF. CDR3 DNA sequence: TGTGCCAGCAGCGGACAGGGGGACCATAGCAATCAGCCCCAGCATTTT.